Below are 29 T cell receptor beta chains sequenced from a single sample in a study of blood T cell repertoires in COVID-19. The repertoire was sequenced with immunoSEQ multiplex PCR; TCRdb's copy has only in-frame clones and lacks some. The sample gives roughly 220,000 clones, 70% to 85% of which show up once; about 15% is in the top ten. Sample: PBMCs or T cells enriched from blood (not recorded which). The receptors were gathered from a man in his forties who had recovered from COVID-19.

The chain uses TRBV29-1 and TRBJ1-2; 8 nucleotides line up with TRBD1. CDR1 and CDR2 from the germline V gene are SQVTM and ANQGSEA. Trimming cost V 3 bases and J 2 bases; bases outside gene matches: 11. The CDR3 has 16 amino acids. CDR3 in amino acids: CSVDRRGGQENYGYTF. The CDR3 coding sequence is TGCAGCGTTGATAGGCGGGGGGGACAGGAGAACTATGGCTACACCTTC.

The CDR3 region is CASSIVWGQTYEQYF. CDR3 bases: TGTGCCAGTAGTATAGTTTGGGGACAGACCTACGAGCAGTACTTC. V usage is TRBV19 and J usage is TRBJ2-7; 7 nucleotides agree with TRBD1. Germline lookup yields CDR1 LNHDA and CDR2 SQIVND (reference sequence). Losses at the gene ends were 1 base for V and 2 bases for J; bases not matched to a gene: 5. The CDR3 length is 15 residues. The whole variable domain, filled in from reference TRBV19 and TRBJ2-7, reads DGGITQSPKYLFRKEGQNVTLSCEQNLNHDAMYWYRQDPGQGLRLIYYSQIVNDFQKGDIAEGYSVSREKKESFPLTVTSAQKNPTAFYLCASSIVWGQTYEQYFGPGTRLTVT.

The chain links TRBV19 to TRBJ1-1, with TRBD1 as a possible D gene (5 bases). The CDR3 is made up of 14 amino acids. Germline CDR1 reads LNHDA; CDR2 reads SQIVND (reference sequence). V was cut by 3 bases and J by 4 bases, with 12 bases left in between. CDR3 bases: TGTGCCAGTAGTATCGGGGGTATAAGCACTGAAGCTTTCTTT. Translating gives CASSIGGISTEAFF.

This chain connects TRBV6-2 or TRBV6-3 to TRBJ2-7; 11 nucleotides align to TRBD1. The CDR3 extends over 16 amino acids. The junction had 10 bases not matched to a gene; V was cut back by 7 bases and J by 2 bases. Germline V gene sequence: CDR1 MNHEY, CDR2 SVGEGT. The CDR3 sequence is CASTPYRDRGAYEQYF. CDR3 sequence (DNA): TGTGCCAGCACCCCCTATCGGGACAGGGGGGCCTACGAGCAGTACTTC.

This rearrangement joins TRBV9 to TRBJ2-6; D perhaps matches TRBD2 (6 bases). This CDR3 spans 19 amino acids. V was trimmed by 1 base and J by 0 bases, leaving 17 bases between them. The germline CDR1 and CDR2 sequences are SGDLS and YYNGEE. The CDR3, as DNA: TGTGCCAGCAGCGTAAGTTGGGACTCACGTTACTCTGGGGCCAACGTCCTGACTTTC. This translates into CASSVSWDSRYSGANVLTF.

The rearrangement uses TRBV4-2 and TRBJ1-2; weak D call: TRBD1 (6 bases). In germline, CDR1 is LGHNA, CDR2 YNFKEQ. The CDR3 spans 15 residues. V lost 0 bases, J lost 6 bases, and 14 bases lay in between. In DNA form, the CDR3 reads TGTGCCAGCAGCCAAGATCTGCAGGGGAGGGATGGCTACACCTTC. This sequence encodes CASSQDLQGRDGYTF.

J is TRBJ2-2 and V is TRBV18; D perhaps matches TRBD2 (5 bases). The CDR3 length is 11 residues. Between the trimmed V and J ends, which lost 4 bases and 9 bases, there was a span of 6 bases. The germline CDR1 and CDR2 sequences are KGHSH and LQKENI. The CDR3 DNA reads as TGTGCCAGCTCACGGGAGCGGGAGCTGTTTTTT. Its translation is CASSRERELFF.

V gene TRBV5-1 combines with J gene TRBJ2-1; 13 positions match TRBD2. The V and J ends lost 3 bases and 10 bases, in that order; junction bases with no gene match: 10. From germline, CDR1 is SGHRS and CDR2 YFSETQ. The CDR3 has 16 amino acids. The chain's CDR3 is CASSWPLAGGPGEQFF. The DNA for the CDR3 is TGCGCCAGCAGCTGGCCACTAGCGGGAGGGCCTGGAGAGCAGTTCTTC.

This clone was detected only once. This sequence joins TRBV27 and TRBJ1-2, with 7 bases matching TRBD1. The CDR3 is 14 amino acids. In germline, CDR1 is MNHEY, CDR2 SMNVEV (reference sequence). With 7 bases clipped from V and 4 bases from J, the junction kept 9 bases outside the gene matches. CDR3 sequence reads: CASTPQTGPYGYTF. In DNA, the CDR3 is TGTGCCAGCACCCCACAGACAGGGCCCTATGGCTACACCTTC.

The chain links TRBV6-2 or TRBV6-3 to TRBJ2-3, with D possibly being TRBD2 (6 bases). The CDR3 sequence is 15 residues long. Deletions cut 4 bases from V and 1 base from J, with 12 bases between. Germline lookup yields CDR1 MNHEY and CDR2 SVGEGT. CDR3 sequence (DNA): TGTGCCAGCAGTTTGTTCGGGACTCGCACAGATACGCAGTATTTT. It codes for CASSLFGTRTDTQYF.

The chain recombines TRBV28 with TRBJ1-6; a weak D match, TRBD1 (6 bases). The CDR3 length is 15 residues. Germline values: CDR1 MDHEN, CDR2 SYDVKM. Trimming stripped 4 bases from V and 5 bases from J, with 12 bases between. The CDR3 DNA is TGTGCCAGCAGTTCACAGGGCCTAGATAATTCACCCCTCCACTTT. It codes for CASSSQGLDNSPLHF. Full variable domain (remainder filled in from reference TRBV28 and TRBJ1-6): DVKVTQSSRYLVKRTGEKVFLECVQDMDHENMFWYRQDPGLGLRLIYFSYDVKMKEKGDIPEGYSVSREKKERFSLILESASTNQTSMYLCASSSQGLDNSPLHFGNGTRLTVT.

This sequence joins TRBV6-2 or TRBV6-3 and TRBJ2-7; 7 bases are a match to TRBD1. J was trimmed by 5 bases and V by 4 bases; bases with no gene match: 11. There are 15 residues in the CDR3. In germline, CDR1 is MNHEY, CDR2 SVGEGT. In DNA form, the CDR3 reads TGTGCCAGCAGTTTAAGACAGGGAAATCTCAACGAGCAGTACTTC. The encoded protein is CASSLRQGNLNEQYF.

V is TRBV5-4 and J is TRBJ1-1, with D possibly being TRBD1 (6 bases). V lost 0 bases to trimming and J lost 10 bases, with 13 bases between them. The CDR3 contains 13 residues. CDR1 is SGHNT, CDR2 YYREEE, per germline (reference sequence). The CDR3 protein is CASSLVGQFAAFF. CDR3 in DNA: TGTGCCAGCAGCTTGGTCGGACAGTTTGCAGCTTTCTTT.

The rearrangement joins TRBV7-6 to TRBJ2-3; D might be TRBD2 (7 bases). Looked up from germline, CDR1 is SGHVS and CDR2 is FNYEAQ. This CDR3 has 15 amino acids. V shed 6 bases and J shed 6 bases, with 19 bases lying between them. CDR3 DNA: TGTGCCAGCAGGCGACTGGCGGGGGCTTCGGATACGCAGTATTTT. Translation gives CASRRLAGASDTQYF.

The chain couples TRBV5-4 to TRBJ2-2, with TRBD2 matching over 7 bases. The CDR3 covers 16 residues. Germline V CDR1 and CDR2: SGHNT, YYREEE (reference sequence). V shed 0 bases, J shed 0 bases, and the junction held 2 bases outside the gene matches. This chain's CDR3 is CASSLAGGPNTGELFF. For the CDR3, the DNA is TGTGCCAGCAGCTTGGCGGGGGGACCGAACACCGGGGAGCTGTTTTTT.

This clone was counted between two and nine times. The rearrangement joins TRBV25-1 to TRBJ1-5; D ambiguous. Trimming cost V 5 bases and J 5 bases, with 10 bases left between them. The CDR3 length is 13 residues. Germline V CDR1 and CDR2: MGHDK, SYGVNS. This CDR3 reads CASSPQIDQPQHF. Here the CDR3 DNA reads TGTGCCAGCAGTCCTCAGATCGATCAGCCCCAGCATTTT. Full variable domain (outside the CDR3, taken from reference TRBV25-1 and TRBJ1-5): EADIYQTPRYLVIGTGKKITLECSQTMGHDKMYWYQQDPGMELHLIHYSYGVNSTEKGDLSSESTVSRIRTEHFPLTLESARPSHTSQYLCASSPQIDQPQHFGDGTRLSIL.

The rearrangement links TRBV6-2 or TRBV6-3 to TRBJ2-7, with 10 bases matching TRBD1. The germline gives CDR1 MNHEY, CDR2 SVGEGT. The CDR3 covers 14 residues. Trimming took 5 bases from V and 3 from J; bases not matched to a gene: 4. In DNA, the CDR3 is TGTGCCAGCAGTCGGGACAGGGGATACTACGAGCAGTACTTC. It yields the protein CASSRDRGYYEQYF.

The rearrangement uses TRBV7-3 and TRBJ2-2; 7 bases are a match to TRBD2. This CDR3 comprises 16 residues. From germline, CDR1 is SGHTA and CDR2 FQGTGA. The junction had 8 bases not matched to a gene; V was cut back by 5 bases and J by 2 bases. For the CDR3, the DNA is TGTGCCAGCAGCCCGTCCCCGGGGGGAAACACCGGGGAGCTGTTTTTT. Encoded protein: CASSPSPGGNTGELFF.

The chain combines TRBV5-4 with TRBJ2-3; 14 bases line up with TRBD2. Looked up from germline, CDR1 is SGHNT and CDR2 is YYREEE (reference sequence). The CDR3 is 16 residues long. The ends lost 4 bases at V and 5 bases at J; junction bases unmatched: 6. CDR3 bases: TGTGCCAGCAGCCTAAGACTAGCGGGGGGGCTAGATACGCAGTATTTT. Protein product: CASSLRLAGGLDTQYF.

The genes are TRBV2 and TRBJ1-6, with no clear D. This CDR3 has 18 amino acids. Trimming stripped 3 bases from V and 0 bases from J, with 15 bases between. Germline V gives CDR1 SNHLY, CDR2 FYNNEI. CDR3 sequence: CASSETYGSHSYNSPLHF. CDR3 DNA sequence: TGTGCCAGCAGTGAGACATACGGATCCCACTCCTATAATTCACCCCTCCACTTT.

The V call is TRBV9, the J call TRBJ2-5; D is unclear. The germline V gene encodes CDR1 SGDLS and CDR2 YYNGEE. The CDR3 spans 14 residues. V lost 0 bases and J lost 3, with 9 bases in between. The CDR3 region is CASSVAAGEETQYF. The CDR3 nucleotides are TGTGCCAGCAGCGTAGCCGCCGGAGAAGAGACCCAGTACTTC.

This clone was recorded only once. This rearrangement joins TRBV10-3 to TRBJ1-3; D is perhaps TRBD1 (6 bases). CDR3 length equals 15 residues. Trimming removed 6 bases at V and 0 bases at J, with 12 bases between. Per the germline V gene, CDR1 is ENHRY and CDR2 is SYGVKD. The chain's CDR3 is CAIRQQGRSGNTIYF. The CDR3 DNA is TGTGCCATCAGACAACAGGGTCGCTCTGGAAACACCATATATTTT.

The chain couples TRBV3-1 (or the pseudogene TRBV3-2) to TRBJ1-3; D is possibly TRBD1 (6 bases). The germline V gene encodes CDR1 LGHDT and CDR2 YNNKEL (reference sequence). The V and J ends lost 4 bases and 1 base respectively, with 11 bases between them. This CDR3 has 15 residues. Here the CDR3 reads CASSPPQGSGNTIYF. In DNA, the CDR3 is TGTGCCAGCAGCCCCCCACAGGGTTCTGGAAACACCATATATTTT.

This chain connects TRBV6-1 to TRBJ1-6; D is uncertain. The germline V gene has CDR1 MNHNS and CDR2 SASEGT. CDR3 size: 16 residues. Deletions cut 3 bases from V and 0 bases from J, with 9 bases between. The DNA for the CDR3 is TGTGCCAGCAGTGAGGAGAGGGCCTCCTATAATTCACCCCTCCACTTT. The encoded protein is CASSEERASYNSPLHF.

The rearrangement links TRBV5-1 to TRBJ1-2; D unclear. The CDR3 has 14 residues. CDR1 SGHRS and CDR2 YFSETQ come from the germline V gene. V lost 0 bases and J 0 bases, leaving 6 bases between the germline ends. The CDR3 protein is CASSLDSTNYGYTF. The DNA of the CDR3 is TGCGCCAGCAGCTTGGACAGTACTAACTATGGCTACACCTTC. Complete variable domain (other parts from reference TRBV5-1 and TRBJ1-2): KAGVTQTPRYLIKTRGQQVTLSCSPISGHRSVSWYQQTPGQGLQFLFEYFSETQRNKGNFPGRFSGRQFSNSRSEMNVSTLELGDSALYLCASSLDSTNYGYTFGSGTRLTVV.

The chain recombines TRBV4-1 with TRBJ1-2, with 10 bases aligning to TRBD1. Trimming at V came to 1 base and at J to 6 bases, leaving 8 bases not matched to a gene. The CDR3 totals 16 residues. Looked up from germline, CDR1 is MGHRA and CDR2 is YSYEKL. The CDR3 region is CASSQVVTGGRDGYTF. CDR3 nucleotide sequence: TGCGCCAGCAGCCAAGTGGTGACAGGGGGCAGAGATGGCTACACCTTC.

The rearrangement links TRBV9 to TRBJ2-5, with 13 bases identical to TRBD2. Trimming took 4 bases from V and 5 from J; bases not matched to a gene: 11. In germline, CDR1 is SGDLS, CDR2 YYNGEE. This CDR3 is 17 amino acids long. This chain's CDR3 is CASSSGTSGGAGETQYF. In nucleotides, the CDR3 is TGTGCCAGCAGCTCAGGAACTAGCGGGGGGGCCGGGGAGACCCAGTACTTC.

This CDR3 is CASFDRLNSPLHF. CDR3 nucleotides: TGTGCCAGCTTCGACAGGCTGAATTCACCCCTCCACTTT. The chain links TRBV28 to TRBJ1-6; possibly TRBD1 for D (6 bases). The CDR3 has 13 residues. The germline CDR1 and CDR2 sequences are MDHEN and SYDVKM. V shed 8 bases and J shed 7 bases, with 12 bases lying between them.

The chain couples TRBV30 to TRBJ1-4; 8 bases map to TRBD1. CDR3 size: 14 residues. Looked up from germline, CDR1 is GTSNPN and CDR2 is SVGIG (reference sequence). V trimming: 4 bases; J trimming: 8 bases; junction bases outside the gene matches: 9. CDR3 in amino acids: CAWTLDRGGEKLFF. DNA for the CDR3: TGTGCCTGGACTCTAGACAGGGGTGGGGAAAAACTGTTTTTT.